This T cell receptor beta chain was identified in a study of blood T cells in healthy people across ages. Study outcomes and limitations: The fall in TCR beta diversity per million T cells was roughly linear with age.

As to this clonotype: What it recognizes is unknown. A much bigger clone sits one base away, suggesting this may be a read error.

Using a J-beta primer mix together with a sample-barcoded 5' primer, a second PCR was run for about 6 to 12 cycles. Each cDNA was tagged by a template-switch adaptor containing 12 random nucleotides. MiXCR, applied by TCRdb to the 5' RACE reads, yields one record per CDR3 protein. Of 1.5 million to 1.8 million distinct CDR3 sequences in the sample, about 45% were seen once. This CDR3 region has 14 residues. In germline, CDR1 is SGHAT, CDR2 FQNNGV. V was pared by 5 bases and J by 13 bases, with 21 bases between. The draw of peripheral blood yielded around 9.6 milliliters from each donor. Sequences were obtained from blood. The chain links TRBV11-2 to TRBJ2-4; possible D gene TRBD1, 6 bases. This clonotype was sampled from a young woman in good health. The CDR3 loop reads CASSPLKGGRSQYF. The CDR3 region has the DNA TGTGCCAGCAGCCCCCTGAAAGGGGGTCGGTCCCAGTACTTC.